This section outlines one TCR beta chain sequence together with its context. The antigen remains undetermined. Exposure to brentuximab vedotin varied, and each patient had relapsed following autologous stem cell transplantation. This CDR3 is 15 amino acids long. CDR1 and CDR2 from the germline V gene are LNHDA and SQIVND (reference sequence). With 3 bases clipped from V and 7 bases from J, the junction kept 7 bases outside the gene matches. This specimen belongs to a study of PD-1 blockade in classical Hodgkin lymphoma. Background on the study: Patients were administered nivolumab (3 mg/kg intravenously) every 2 weeks. Findings and limits, study-wide: Healthy donors reportedly exceeded newly diagnosed patients in baseline TCR diversity. By C4D1, CD4+ diversity increased significantly, especially in complete responders.

Generated by immunoSEQ multiplex PCR, the TCRdb table keeps only in-frame clones and is missing some. This table holds more than 50,000 clones, 80% to 90% found once. The starting material was peripheral blood mononuclear cells (PBMCs), obtained at baseline. The gene calls are TRBV19 and TRBJ2-1; 9 nucleotides match TRBD2. The clonotype comes from a human donor with classical Hodgkin lymphoma. CDR3 amino acids: CASSIWSGGRNEQFF. CDR3 bases: TGTGCCAGTAGTATCTGGAGCGGGGGGCGGAATGAGCAGTTCTTC. Full variable domain (missing parts from reference TRBV19 and TRBJ2-1): DGGITQSPKYLFRKEGQNVTLSCEQNLNHDAMYWYRQDPGQGLRLIYYSQIVNDFQKGDIAEGYSVSREKKESFPLTVTSAQKNPTAFYLCASSIWSGGRNEQFFGPGTRLTVL.